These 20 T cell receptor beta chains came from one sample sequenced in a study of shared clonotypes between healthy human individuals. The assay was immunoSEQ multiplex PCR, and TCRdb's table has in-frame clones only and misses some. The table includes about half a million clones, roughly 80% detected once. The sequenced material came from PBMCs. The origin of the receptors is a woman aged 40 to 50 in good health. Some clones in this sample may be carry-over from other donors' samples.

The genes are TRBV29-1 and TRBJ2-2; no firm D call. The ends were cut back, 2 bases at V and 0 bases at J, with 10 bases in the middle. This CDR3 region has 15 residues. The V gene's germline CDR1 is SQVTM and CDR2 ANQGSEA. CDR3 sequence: CSVERWAANTGELFF. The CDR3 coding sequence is TGCAGCGTTGAAAGATGGGCGGCGAACACCGGGGAGCTGTTTTTT.

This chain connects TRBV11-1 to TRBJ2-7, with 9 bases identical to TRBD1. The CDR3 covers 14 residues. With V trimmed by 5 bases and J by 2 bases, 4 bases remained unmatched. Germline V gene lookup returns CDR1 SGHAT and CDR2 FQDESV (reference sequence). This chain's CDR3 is CASSPTGGAYEQYF. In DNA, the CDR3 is TGTGCCAGCAGCCCAACAGGGGGCGCCTACGAGCAGTACTTC.

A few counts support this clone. The CDR3 loop is CASSLAGTQYEQYF. The CDR3 coding sequence is TGTGCCAGCAGCTTAGCTGGGACTCAGTACGAGCAGTACTTC. The chain combines TRBV7-9 with TRBJ2-7; tentative D call: TRBD2 (6 bases). Trimming stripped 0 bases from V and 4 bases from J, with 10 bases between. This CDR3 is 14 amino acids long. CDR1 is SEHNR, CDR2 FQNEAQ, per germline (reference sequence). Drawing the rest from reference TRBV7-9 and TRBJ2-7, the complete variable domain is DTGVSQNPRHKITKRGQNVTFRCDPISEHNRLYWYRQTLGQGPEFLTYFQNEAQLEKSRLLSDRFSAERPKGSFSTLEIQRTEQGDSAMYLCASSLAGTQYEQYFGPGTRLTVT.

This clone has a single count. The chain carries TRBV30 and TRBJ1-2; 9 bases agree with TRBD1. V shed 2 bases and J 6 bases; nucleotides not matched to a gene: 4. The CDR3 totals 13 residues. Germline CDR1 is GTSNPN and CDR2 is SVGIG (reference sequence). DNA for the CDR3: TGTGCCTGGAGTAGGGACAGGGTTGATGGCTACACCTTC. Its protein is CAWSRDRVDGYTF.

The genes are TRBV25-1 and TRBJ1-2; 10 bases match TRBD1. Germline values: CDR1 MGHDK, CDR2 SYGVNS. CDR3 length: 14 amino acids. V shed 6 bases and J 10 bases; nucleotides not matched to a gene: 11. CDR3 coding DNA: TGTGCCAGCAGATCGGACAGGGGGATTCAAGACTACACCTTC. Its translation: CASRSDRGIQDYTF.

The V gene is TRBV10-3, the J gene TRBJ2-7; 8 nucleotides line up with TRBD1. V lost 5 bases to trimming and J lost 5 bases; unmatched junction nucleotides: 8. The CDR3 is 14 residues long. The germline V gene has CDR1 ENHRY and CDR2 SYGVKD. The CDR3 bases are TGTGCCATCAGTCAGGACAGGGACATCGACGAGCAGTACTTC. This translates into CAISQDRDIDEQYF.

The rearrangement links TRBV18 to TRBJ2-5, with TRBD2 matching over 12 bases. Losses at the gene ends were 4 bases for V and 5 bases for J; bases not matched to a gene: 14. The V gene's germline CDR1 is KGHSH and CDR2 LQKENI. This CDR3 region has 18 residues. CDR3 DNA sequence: TGTGCCAGCTCACTAATAGGACTAGCGGGGCGGGTAGGGGAGACCCAGTACTTC. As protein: CASSLIGLAGRVGETQYF.

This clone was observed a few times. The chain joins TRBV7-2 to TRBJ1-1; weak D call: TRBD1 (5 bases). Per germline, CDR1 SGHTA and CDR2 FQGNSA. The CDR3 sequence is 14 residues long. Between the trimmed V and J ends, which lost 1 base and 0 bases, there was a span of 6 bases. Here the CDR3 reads CASSLGGMNTEAFF. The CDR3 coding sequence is TGTGCCAGCAGCTTAGGGGGGATGAACACTGAAGCTTTCTTT.

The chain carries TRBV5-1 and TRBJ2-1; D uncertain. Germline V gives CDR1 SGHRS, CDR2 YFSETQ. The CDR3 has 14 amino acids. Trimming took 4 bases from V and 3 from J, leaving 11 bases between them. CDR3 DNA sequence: TGCGCCAGCAGCCCATGGGGTGACTACAATGAGCAGTTCTTC. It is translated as CASSPWGDYNEQFF.

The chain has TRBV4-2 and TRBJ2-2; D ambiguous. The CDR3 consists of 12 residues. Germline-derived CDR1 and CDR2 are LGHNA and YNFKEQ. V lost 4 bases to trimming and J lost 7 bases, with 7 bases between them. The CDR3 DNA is TGTGCCAGCAGCCGGAGAGACGGGGAGCTGTTTTTT. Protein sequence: CASSRRDGELFF.

The CDR3 nucleotides read TGTGCCATCAGTGACAGCATGAACACTGAAGCTTTCTTT. Amino acid sequence: CAISDSMNTEAFF. The V gene is TRBV10-3, the J gene TRBJ1-1; D remains unclear. Deletions cut 3 bases from V and 0 bases from J, with 5 bases between. Germline CDR1 ENHRY, CDR2 SYGVKD. The CDR3 consists of 13 residues.

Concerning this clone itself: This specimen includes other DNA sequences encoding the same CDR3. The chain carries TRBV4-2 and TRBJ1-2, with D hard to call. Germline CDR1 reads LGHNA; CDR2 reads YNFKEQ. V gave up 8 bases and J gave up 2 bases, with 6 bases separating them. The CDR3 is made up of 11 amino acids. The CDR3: CASSQNYGYTF. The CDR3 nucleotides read TGTGCCAGCTCACAGAACTATGGCTACACCTTC.

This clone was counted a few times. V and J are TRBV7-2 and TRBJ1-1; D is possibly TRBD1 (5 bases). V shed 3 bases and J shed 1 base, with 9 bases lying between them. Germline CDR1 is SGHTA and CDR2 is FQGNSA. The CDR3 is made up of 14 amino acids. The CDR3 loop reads CASSFRGGNTEAFF. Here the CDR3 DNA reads TGTGCCAGCAGCTTTCGTGGGGGGAACACTGAAGCTTTCTTT.

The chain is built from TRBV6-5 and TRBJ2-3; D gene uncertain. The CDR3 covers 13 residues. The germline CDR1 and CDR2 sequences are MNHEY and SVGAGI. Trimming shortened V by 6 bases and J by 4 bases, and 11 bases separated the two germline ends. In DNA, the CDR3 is TGTGCCAGCAGAAACACGGCAGCAGATACGCAGTATTTT. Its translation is CASRNTAADTQYF.

CDR3 amino acids: CASSLAVGVENTQYF. In DNA, the CDR3 is TGCGCCAGCAGCTTGGCAGTGGGAGTGGAGAATACGCAGTATTTT. This chain uses TRBV5-1 with TRBJ2-3; the D gene is possibly TRBD2 (5 bases). CDR1 and CDR2 (germline): SGHRS, YFSETQ. V gave up 0 bases and J gave up 7 bases, with 15 bases separating them. This CDR3 comprises 15 residues.

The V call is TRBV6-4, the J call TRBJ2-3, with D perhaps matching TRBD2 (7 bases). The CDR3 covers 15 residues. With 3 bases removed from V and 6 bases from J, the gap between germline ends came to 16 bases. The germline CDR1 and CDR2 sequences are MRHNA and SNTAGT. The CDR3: CASSERLGGADTQYF. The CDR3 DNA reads TGTGCCAGCAGTGAGAGGCTTGGGGGGGCTGATACGCAGTATTTT.

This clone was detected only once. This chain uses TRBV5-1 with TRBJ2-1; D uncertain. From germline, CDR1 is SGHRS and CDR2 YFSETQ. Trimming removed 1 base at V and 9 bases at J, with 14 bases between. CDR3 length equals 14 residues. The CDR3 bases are TGCGCCAGCAGCTTGATCGGAATGACTCGTGAGCAGTTCTTC. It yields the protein CASSLIGMTREQFF. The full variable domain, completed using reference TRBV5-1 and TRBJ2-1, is KAGVTQTPRYLIKTRGQQVTLSCSPISGHRSVSWYQQTPGQGLQFLFEYFSETQRNKGNFPGRFSGRQFSNSRSEMNVSTLELGDSALYLCASSLIGMTREQFFGPGTRLTVL.

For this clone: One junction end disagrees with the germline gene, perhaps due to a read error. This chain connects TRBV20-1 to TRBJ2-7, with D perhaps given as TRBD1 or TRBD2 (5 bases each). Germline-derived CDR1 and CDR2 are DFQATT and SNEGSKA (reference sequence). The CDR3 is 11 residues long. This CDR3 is CSASRDPEEYF. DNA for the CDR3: TGCAGTGCGAGCCGGGACCCCGAGGAGTACTTC.

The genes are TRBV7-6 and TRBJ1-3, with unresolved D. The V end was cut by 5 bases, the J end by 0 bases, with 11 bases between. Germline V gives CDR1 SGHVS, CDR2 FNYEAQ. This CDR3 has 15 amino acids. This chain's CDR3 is CASSTGRSSGNTIYF. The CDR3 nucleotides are TGTGCCAGCAGCACTGGACGAAGCTCTGGAAACACCATATATTTT.

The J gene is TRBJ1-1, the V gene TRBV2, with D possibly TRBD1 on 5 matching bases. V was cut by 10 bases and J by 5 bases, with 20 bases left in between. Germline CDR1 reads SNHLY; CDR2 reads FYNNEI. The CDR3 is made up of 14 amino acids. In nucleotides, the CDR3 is TGTGCCACCCAGGACGGGGCCGGGGGAACTGAAGCTTTCTTT. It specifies CATQDGAGGTEAFF.